This TCR beta chain derives from a study of regulatory T cells in long-lasting Graves disease. This sample's time point: newly diagnosed GD, antithyroid drugs for less than 3 months. With RNA extracted from PBMCs as input, the TCR library was made. Building the TCR beta libraries relied on iRepertoire HTBI primers, and CDR3 regions underwent Arm-PCR. TCRdb itself ran the multiplex PCR reads through MiXCR, one entry per CDR3 protein. The table lists some 350,000 distinct CDR3 sequences, around 15% of them singletons, with around 20% in the top ten. This CDR3 has 15 amino acids. Trimming took off 6 bases at V and 1 base at J, with 16 bases between the two ends. The germline gives CDR1 LNHDA, CDR2 SQIVND (reference sequence). This clonotype has a handful of counts. The same specimen was also included in a second study, on T cells in Graves' hyperthyroidism and ophthalmopathy. That work states: Most expanded thyroid clonotypes above 0.001 recurred in blood.

The chain carries TRBV19 and TRBJ2-7; TRBD2 might be the D (6 bases). The sequences come from peripheral blood mononuclear cells (PBMCs), collected at new diagnosis, from a patient treated with antithyroid drugs. The sequence was obtained from a woman under 30 with Graves disease. The CDR3 DNA sequence: TGTGCCAGTAGGGAGGGCAGCGCCATTTCCTACGAGCAGTACTTC. Translated: CASREGSAISYEQYF.